This TCR beta chain was sequenced in a study of CD4+ T cells in melanoma. There are 15 residues in the CDR3. Deletions cut 0 bases from V and 2 bases from J, with 7 bases between. Germline values: CDR1 MNHEY, CDR2 SVGAGI. Sequenced by immunoSEQ multiplex PCR; TCRdb stores in-frame clones only, minus some. The sample has approximately 7,400 clones, roughly 47% seen once. The specimen was cells from a culture (not recorded whether cultured in vitro). The clonotype comes from a human donor with melanoma. This rearrangement joins TRBV6-5 to TRBJ1-4; possible D gene TRBD1, 5 bases. The CDR3 nucleotides are TGTGCCAGCAGTTACTCCCGGGGCACTAATGAAAAACTGTTTTTT. Protein product: CASSYSRGTNEKLFF.